This T cell receptor beta chain was found in a study of shared clonotypes between healthy human individuals. The CDR3 is 12 residues long. CDR1 and CDR2 from the germline V gene are GTSNPN and SVGIG (reference sequence). Between the trimmed V and J ends, which lost 4 bases and 4 bases, there was a span of 9 bases. Method: immunoSEQ multiplex PCR; TCRdb's copy keeps in-frame clones and lacks some. The sample holds approximately 2.5 million clones, more than 80% seen once. Sample: naive CD4+ T cells sorted from blood. The subset: CD45RA+ positively selected. The source is a man aged 18 to 30 in good health. The genes are TRBV30 and TRBJ2-3; D not certain. CDR3 protein: CAWTEAPDTQYF. The DNA for the CDR3 is TGTGCCTGGACTGAGGCCCCAGATACGCAGTATTTT.